This T cell receptor (beta chain) was documented in a study of cytomegalovirus exposure and HLA in healthy donors. This CDR3 is built from 16 residues. Germline V CDR1 and CDR2: MGHRA, YSYEKL. V lost 3 bases and J lost 0, with 14 bases in between. The donors were part of the validation cohort, which consisted of 120 subjects and was separate from the first cohort of 666 subjects. The method was immunoSEQ multiplex PCR; TCRdb's version includes in-frame clones alone and lacks a portion of them. The sample lists some 150,000 clones; approximately 94% were seen once. The chain carries TRBV4-1 and TRBJ1-1; a weak D match, TRBD1 (5 bases). Sequenced material: PBMCs. This sequence originates from a man between 18 and 29 years old in good health and CMV-seropositive. CDR3 in DNA: TGCGCCAGCAGCCATCGCAGGGTGGGCATGAACACTGAAGCTTTCTTT. Protein: CASSHRRVGMNTEAFF.